The subject of this entry is one T cell receptor (beta chain). Antigen specificity is unknown. The data belong to a study of a mutant IDH1 vaccine in newly diagnosed glioma. Across the whole study: Investigators started vaccination 4-6 weeks after radiotherapy alone, or with temozolomide cycles. V12 corresponded to week 35 and V13 to week 47. Overall study results and limits: Vaccine-induced immune responses were detected in over 90% of patients. Top-clonotype changes in peripheral T cells seemed unrelated to pseudoprogression.

Germline V gene lookup returns CDR1 MNHNY and CDR2 SVGAGI (reference sequence). Between the trimmed V and J ends, which lost 6 bases and 3 bases, there was a span of 11 bases. This CDR3 has 14 residues. Measured with immunoSEQ multiplex PCR; TCRdb has only the in-frame clones, and not every one. The sample shows under 40,000 clones, over 65% of them seen only once. This sample's time point: week 35, safety follow-up. It was 300 ug of mutant IDH1 20-mer peptide that made up each vaccine dose, given with topical imiquimod. The sequence was obtained from a man younger than 45 with glioma. The sample here was PBMCs, taken from a glioma patient whose treatment included an IDH1 peptide vaccine. The V and J genes are TRBV6-6 and TRBJ1-4, with a tentative D call TRBD1 (6 bases). The CDR3: CASRGRGANEKLFF. CDR3 nucleotide sequence: TGTGCCAGCAGAGGCAGGGGTGCTAATGAAAAACTGTTTTTT.